What follows are 21 T cell receptor beta chains derived from one specimen sequenced in a study of T-cell memory formation after mild COVID-19. In TCRdb, the 5' RACE reads were re-called with MiXCR into one record per CDR3 protein. The repertoire holds 250,000 to 300,000 distinct CDR3 sequences, with 15% to 20% as singletons. Sequencing was carried out using PBMCs or a T cell subset sorted from them (not recorded which). The source is a man younger than 30 who had mild COVID-19 (a few samples of this study predate the infection). Cell type and time point are not known.

This clonotype has ten or more counts. The chain joins TRBV5-6 to TRBJ1-5, with D possibly TRBD1 on 6 matching bases. CDR1 is SGHDT and CDR2 is YYEEEE in the germline V gene. Deletions cut 2 bases from V and 1 base from J, with 7 bases between. This CDR3 is 14 amino acids long. The CDR3 sequence: CASSFTGSNQPQHF. DNA for the CDR3: TGTGCCAGCAGCTTTACAGGGAGCAATCAGCCCCAGCATTTT.

The DNA of the CDR3 is TGTGCCAGCAAGGGGACCTGGAACACTGAAGCTTTCTTT. Translated, it gives CASKGTWNTEAFF. The chain couples TRBV6-1 to TRBJ1-1, with D maybe TRBD1 (5 bases). CDR1 MNHNS and CDR2 SASEGT come from the germline V gene. The CDR3 covers 13 residues. Trimming pared 7 bases from V and 1 base from J, leaving 10 bases between.

V gene TRBV7-3 combines with J gene TRBJ1-4; a possible D gene is TRBD1 (6 bases). Germline lookup yields CDR1 SGHTA and CDR2 FQGTGA. The CDR3 sequence is 15 residues long. Trimming removed 5 bases at V and 7 bases at J, with 17 bases between. The CDR3 protein is CASSRSGGAGEKLFF. CDR3 DNA sequence: TGTGCCAGCAGCCGTAGCGGGGGCGCAGGTGAAAAACTGTTTTTT.

This clonotype was observed many times. J is TRBJ2-5 and V is TRBV3-1, with 8 nucleotides matching TRBD1. The V and J ends lost 6 bases and 5 bases, in that order; junction bases with no gene match: 8. CDR1 and CDR2 (germline): LGHDT, YNNKEL (reference sequence). The CDR3 spans 14 residues. Here the CDR3 reads CASRKGQGLETQYF. Here the CDR3 DNA reads TGTGCCAGCAGAAAAGGACAGGGACTGGAGACCCAGTACTTC.

The genes are TRBV4-1 and TRBJ1-1; the D is unclear. The CDR3 contains 13 residues. Looked up from germline, CDR1 is MGHRA and CDR2 is YSYEKL. Trimming left V 1 base short and J 9 bases short, with 12 bases between. The CDR3 DNA reads TGCGCCAGCAGCCAAGTGGAAAGAGAACAAGCTTTCTTT. This gives the protein CASSQVEREQAFF.

The CDR3: CATSRDQYEQYF. CDR3 in DNA: TGTGCCACCAGCAGAGATCAGTACGAGCAGTACTTC. The chain links TRBV15 to TRBJ2-7; no clear D. CDR3 length: 12 residues. V was clipped by 0 bases and J by 4 bases, with 4 bases between them. CDR1 is LNHNV and CDR2 is YYDKDF in the germline V gene (reference sequence).

This clonotype was detected ten times or more. J is TRBJ2-2 and V is TRBV7-2; unclear D gene. The CDR3 is 13 amino acids. Trimming pared 4 bases from V and 7 bases from J, leaving 10 bases between. Germline V gene sequence: CDR1 SGHTA, CDR2 FQGNSA. CDR3 sequence (DNA): TGTGCCAGCAGCTCAGACTCGGGCGGGGAGCTGTTTTTT. It codes for CASSSDSGGELFF.

V and J are TRBV7-2 and TRBJ2-2; 11 bases fit TRBD2. This CDR3 is built from 15 residues. Per the germline V gene, CDR1 is SGHTA and CDR2 is FQGNSA. The V gene end was trimmed by 5 bases and the J gene end by 6 bases; junction bases not matched to a gene: 5. CDR3 sequence reads: CASSHTSGGAGELFF. CDR3 coding DNA: TGTGCCAGCAGCCATACTAGCGGGGGCGCCGGGGAGCTGTTTTTT.

The chain uses TRBV7-9 and TRBJ2-5; a weak D match, TRBD1 (6 bases). The germline CDR1 and CDR2 sequences are SEHNR and FQNEAQ (reference sequence). The CDR3 is 13 amino acids. Trimming took off 8 bases at V and 9 bases at J, with 19 bases between the two ends. The CDR3 loop is CASLDTGTPAQYF. In DNA form, the CDR3 reads TGTGCCAGCTTAGATACAGGGACACCGGCCCAGTACTTC.

J is TRBJ1-2 and V is TRBV6-6; D perhaps matches TRBD1 (5 bases). This CDR3 region has 12 residues. The germline V gene encodes CDR1 MNHNY and CDR2 SVGAGI (reference sequence). V lost 2 bases, J lost 7 bases, and 8 bases lay in between. DNA of the CDR3: TGTGCCAGCAGTTACGGGCAGGGTGGCTACACCTTC. It specifies CASSYGQGGYTF.

The V call is TRBV7-2, the J call TRBJ2-1; D remains ambiguous. The CDR3 has 12 amino acids. V lost 3 bases and J lost 8, with 8 bases in between. CDR1 and CDR2 (germline): SGHTA, FQGNSA. CDR3 bases: TGTGCCAGCAGCTTTGGGTTCGATGAGCAGTTCTTC. Protein sequence: CASSFGFDEQFF.

The chain recombines TRBV12-3 or TRBV12-4 with TRBJ2-3, with D tentatively TRBD2 (6 bases). This CDR3 contains 14 residues. Trimming stripped 5 bases from V and 2 bases from J, with 11 bases between. The CDR3 region is CASSAGRNTDTQYF. CDR3 DNA: TGTGCCAGCAGTGCGGGACGCAACACAGATACGCAGTATTTT.

This chain connects TRBV20-1 to TRBJ1-1; maybe TRBD1 (6 bases). V was shortened by 0 bases and J by 5 bases, with 13 bases between the two germline ends. The length of the CDR3 is 14 residues. Germline CDR1 DFQATT, CDR2 SNEGSKA (reference sequence). The CDR3 DNA follows: TGCAGTGCTAGAGATGAAGGGGGTCGAACTGAAGCTTTCTTT. It codes for CSARDEGGRTEAFF.

The chain is built from TRBV5-4 and TRBJ2-7; 9 nucleotides line up with TRBD1. Trimming took 4 bases from V and 4 from J; bases not matched to a gene: 6. CDR1 is SGHNT, CDR2 YYREEE, per germline (reference sequence). The CDR3 contains 14 residues. In DNA, the CDR3 is TGTGCCAGCAGCGTCGGGACAGGGTTATACGAGCAGTACTTC. It yields the protein CASSVGTGLYEQYF.

This chain's CDR3 is CASSSLRTRSDGYTF. CDR3 DNA: TGTGCCAGCAGTTCGCTTCGGACAAGGAGCGATGGCTACACCTTC. The chain joins TRBV5-6 to TRBJ1-2; TRBD1 is a possible D gene (5 bases). The CDR3 contains 15 residues. CDR1 is SGHDT, CDR2 YYEEEE, per germline. V dropped 5 bases and J dropped 6 bases, with 20 bases sitting between them.

The chain combines TRBV13 with TRBJ2-7, with D tentatively TRBD1 or TRBD2 (5 bases each). Germline assignment: CDR1 PRHDT and CDR2 FYEKMQ (reference sequence). Trimming took off 4 bases at V and 6 bases at J, with 16 bases between the two ends. This CDR3 has 14 amino acids. This CDR3 reads CASSYPGAPPEQYF. Written as DNA, the CDR3 is TGTGCCAGCAGCTACCCCGGGGCCCCCCCCGAGCAGTACTTC.

The chain is built from TRBV18 and TRBJ2-6; D may correspond to TRBD1 or TRBD2 (5 bases each). This CDR3 contains 18 residues. Trimming took off 8 bases at V and 0 bases at J, with 20 bases between the two ends. The germline V gene encodes CDR1 KGHSH and CDR2 LQKENI. The CDR3 sequence: CASKPPGRLSSGANVLTF. The CDR3 DNA sequence: TGTGCCAGCAAACCCCCGGGACGGCTGAGCTCTGGGGCCAACGTCCTGACTTTC.

Ten or more counts support this clonotype. The V call is TRBV7-9, the J call TRBJ1-6; no clear D gene. The CDR3 covers 13 residues. V was cut by 2 bases and J by 6 bases, with 5 bases left in between. Germline CDR1 SEHNR, CDR2 FQNEAQ (reference sequence). CDR3 sequence (DNA): TGTGCCAGCAGCTTAAACCTTAATTCACCCCTCCACTTT. This codes for CASSLNLNSPLHF.

This clonotype was observed a handful of times. The chain's CDR3 is CASSKLGNEQFF. CDR3 bases: TGCGCCAGCAGCAAATTGGGCAATGAGCAGTTCTTC. The V call is TRBV5-1, the J call TRBJ2-1; D call uncertain. The CDR3 is 12 amino acids. V gave up 4 bases and J gave up 6 bases, with 8 bases separating them. CDR1 is SGHRS, CDR2 YFSETQ, per germline. The whole variable domain, remainder taken from reference TRBV5-1 and TRBJ2-1, is KAGVTQTPRYLIKTRGQQVTLSCSPISGHRSVSWYQQTPGQGLQFLFEYFSETQRNKGNFPGRFSGRQFSNSRSEMNVSTLELGDSALYLCASSKLGNEQFFGPGTRLTVL.

The J gene is TRBJ2-6, the V gene TRBV7-3; D is unclear. Germline V gene data show CDR1 as SGHTA and CDR2 as FQGTGA. This CDR3 contains 11 residues. Trimming left V 5 bases short and J 9 bases short, with 5 bases between. The CDR3 DNA sequence: TGTGCCAGCAGCCCCGGCAACGTCCTGACTTTC. It encodes CASSPGNVLTF.

The table lists this clonotype with a few counts. The chain combines TRBV29-1 with TRBJ2-7; D remains unclear. CDR3 length equals 12 residues. Trimming removed 0 bases at V and 4 bases at J, with 7 bases between. Per the germline V gene, CDR1 is SQVTM and CDR2 is ANQGSEA. DNA of the CDR3: TGCAGCGTTGAAGATCAGAGATACGAGCAGTACTTC. Residues: CSVEDQRYEQYF.